The 8 T cell receptor beta chains below all came from one sample that was sequenced in a study of cytomegalovirus exposure and HLA in healthy donors. PCR primers comprised 60 Vbeta and 13 Jbeta primers. TCRdb's table, derived via immunoSEQ multiplex PCR, lists solely in-frame clones and lacks some. The sample carries 95,000 to 100,000 clones, around 85% recorded once. Material: PBMCs. All receptors derive from a man younger than 45 in good health and CMV-seronegative.

CDR3: CASSLSPGRGETQYF. CDR3 DNA: TGTGCCAGCAGCTTGTCCCCGGGGCGGGGAGAGACCCAGTACTTC. The chain uses TRBV11-1 and TRBJ2-5; D might be TRBD2 (6 bases). The germline V and J ends were trimmed by 3 bases and 4 bases, with 15 bases remaining between them. CDR3 length equals 15 residues. CDR1 and CDR2 from the germline V gene are SGHAT and FQDESV (reference sequence).

This clone was recorded a few times. The rearrangement links TRBV25-1 to TRBJ2-7; TRBD1 matches at 10 bases. V trimming: 6 bases; J trimming: 3 bases; junction bases outside the gene matches: 2. The length of the CDR3 is 13 residues. CDR1 is MGHDK and CDR2 is SYGVNS in the germline V gene. CDR3 nucleotide sequence: TGTGCCAGCAGCCGGGACAGGGGCTACGAGCAGTACTTC. It yields the protein CASSRDRGYEQYF.

V is TRBV5-1 and J is TRBJ1-5, with TRBD1 matching over 7 bases. CDR3 length: 16 residues. Germline loops: CDR1 SGHRS, CDR2 YFSETQ. With 4 bases clipped from V and 0 bases from J, the junction kept 7 bases outside the gene matches. The CDR3 region has the DNA TGCGCCAGCAGCCCCACCGGGACAGATAGCAATCAGCCCCAGCATTTT. Its protein is CASSPTGTDSNQPQHF.

This clone was picked up a small number of times. This rearrangement joins TRBV27 to TRBJ2-3; 9 bases fit TRBD1. This CDR3 region has 16 residues. V lost 6 bases to trimming and J lost 0 bases; unmatched junction nucleotides: 7. The germline gives CDR1 MNHEY, CDR2 SMNVEV (reference sequence). The CDR3 loop reads CASRIQGATSTDTQYF. CDR3 coding DNA: TGTGCCAGCAGGATACAGGGGGCAACTAGCACAGATACGCAGTATTTT.

V is TRBV2 and J is TRBJ1-4; unclear D gene. This CDR3 is built from 15 residues. Trimming cost V 4 bases and J 0 bases, with 9 bases left between them. Germline V gives CDR1 SNHLY, CDR2 FYNNEI. DNA of the CDR3: TGTGCCAGCAGTGGTTCCGTTGCAACTAATGAAAAACTGTTTTTT. Translated, it gives CASSGSVATNEKLFF.

The rearrangement uses TRBV28 and TRBJ2-7; a possible D gene is TRBD2 (7 bases). Germline V gives CDR1 MDHEN, CDR2 SYDVKM. The CDR3 length is 14 residues. With 8 bases removed from V and 5 bases from J, the gap between germline ends came to 19 bases. The CDR3 reads CASSSGGGSDEQYF. The CDR3 DNA is TGTGCCAGCTCTAGTGGGGGGGGCTCTGACGAGCAGTACTTC.

The chain links TRBV5-4 to TRBJ2-5, with 8 bases lining up with TRBD1. V dropped 5 bases and J dropped 13; count of bases not matched to a gene: 16. Germline lookup yields CDR1 SGHNT and CDR2 YYREEE (reference sequence). The CDR3 has 14 residues. This chain's CDR3 is CASRPVPGTGNAYF. CDR3 DNA sequence: TGTGCCAGCAGACCTGTACCAGGGACAGGCAATGCGTACTTC.

This chain uses TRBV7-2 with TRBJ2-7; the match to TRBD2 covers 12 bases. V lost 4 bases and J lost 4; bases outside the gene matches: 8. CDR3 length: 16 amino acids. Germline lookup yields CDR1 SGHTA and CDR2 FQGNSA. The CDR3 loop reads CASSSRLAGVHYEQYF. The CDR3 nucleotides are TGTGCCAGCAGCTCGAGACTAGCGGGAGTTCATTACGAGCAGTACTTC.